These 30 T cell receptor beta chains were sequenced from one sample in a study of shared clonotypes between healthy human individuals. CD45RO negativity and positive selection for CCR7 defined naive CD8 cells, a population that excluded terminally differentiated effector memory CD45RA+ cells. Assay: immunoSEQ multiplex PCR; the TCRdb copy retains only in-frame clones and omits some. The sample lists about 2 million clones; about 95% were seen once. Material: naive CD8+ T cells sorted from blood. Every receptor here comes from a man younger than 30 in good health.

The CDR3 nucleotides read TGCGCCAGCAGCGCCGGACAGGTTTGGAACACTGAAGCTTTCTTT. It yields the protein CASSAGQVWNTEAFF. The gene calls are TRBV5-1 and TRBJ1-1; 7 bases fit TRBD1. Germline trimming cut 4 bases from V and 1 base from J; bases unmatched to any gene: 7. The CDR3 runs 15 residues. In germline, CDR1 is SGHRS, CDR2 YFSETQ. Filled out from reference TRBV5-1 and TRBJ1-1, the complete variable domain reads KAGVTQTPRYLIKTRGQQVTLSCSPISGHRSVSWYQQTPGQGLQFLFEYFSETQRNKGNFPGRFSGRQFSNSRSEMNVSTLELGDSALYLCASSAGQVWNTEAFFGQGTRLTVV.

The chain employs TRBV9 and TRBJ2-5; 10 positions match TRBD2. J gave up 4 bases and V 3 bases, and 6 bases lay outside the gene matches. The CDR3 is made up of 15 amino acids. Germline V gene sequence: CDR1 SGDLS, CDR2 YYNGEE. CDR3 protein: CASSGSSGSLETQYF. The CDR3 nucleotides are TGTGCCAGCAGCGGTTCTAGCGGGAGTCTAGAGACCCAGTACTTC. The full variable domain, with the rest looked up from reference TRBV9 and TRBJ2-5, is DSGVTQTPKHLITATGQRVTLRCSPRSGDLSVYWYQQSLDQGLQFLIQYYNGEERAKGNILERFSAQQFPDLHSELNLSSLELGDSALYFCASSGSSGSLETQYFGPGTRLLVL.

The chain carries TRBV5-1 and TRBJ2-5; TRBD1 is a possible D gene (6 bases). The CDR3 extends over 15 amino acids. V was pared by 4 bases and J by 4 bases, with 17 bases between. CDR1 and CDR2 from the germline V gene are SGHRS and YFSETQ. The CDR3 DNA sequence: TGCGCCAGCAGCATACAGGGTACAGTCGGAGAGACCCAGTACTTC. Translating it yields CASSIQGTVGETQYF. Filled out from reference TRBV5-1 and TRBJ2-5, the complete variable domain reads KAGVTQTPRYLIKTRGQQVTLSCSPISGHRSVSWYQQTPGQGLQFLFEYFSETQRNKGNFPGRFSGRQFSNSRSEMNVSTLELGDSALYLCASSIQGTVGETQYFGPGTRLLVL.

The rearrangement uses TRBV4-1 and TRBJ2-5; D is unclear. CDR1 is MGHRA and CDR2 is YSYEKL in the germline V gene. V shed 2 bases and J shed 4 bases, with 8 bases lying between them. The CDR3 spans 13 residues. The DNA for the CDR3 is TGCGCCAGCAGCCAAACAGCGTTAGAGACCCAGTACTTC. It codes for CASSQTALETQYF.

DNA for the CDR3: TGTGCCATCAGTGCGGTCGGGGAGCTGTTTTTT. Encoded protein: CAISAVGELFF. This sequence joins TRBV10-3 and TRBJ2-2, with D unclear. This CDR3 has 11 amino acids. V lost 4 bases and J lost 7, with 4 bases in between. Germline V lookup: CDR1 ENHRY, CDR2 SYGVKD.

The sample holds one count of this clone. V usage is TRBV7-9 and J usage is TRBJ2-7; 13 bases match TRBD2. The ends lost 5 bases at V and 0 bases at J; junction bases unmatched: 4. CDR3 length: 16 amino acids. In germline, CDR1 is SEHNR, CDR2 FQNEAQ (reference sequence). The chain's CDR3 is CASSPRTSGSSYEQYF. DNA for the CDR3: TGTGCCAGCAGCCCCCGGACTAGCGGGAGCTCCTACGAGCAGTACTTC. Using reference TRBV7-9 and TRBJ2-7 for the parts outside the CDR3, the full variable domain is DTGVSQNPRHKITKRGQNVTFRCDPISEHNRLYWYRQTLGQGPEFLTYFQNEAQLEKSRLLSDRFSAERPKGSFSTLEIQRTEQGDSAMYLCASSPRTSGSSYEQYFGPGTRLTVT.

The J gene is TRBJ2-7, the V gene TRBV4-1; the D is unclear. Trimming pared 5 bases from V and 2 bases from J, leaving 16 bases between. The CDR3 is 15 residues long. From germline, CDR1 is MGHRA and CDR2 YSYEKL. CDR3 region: CASSSIPGPAYEQYF. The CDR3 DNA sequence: TGCGCCAGCAGCTCTATCCCCGGGCCAGCCTACGAGCAGTACTTC.

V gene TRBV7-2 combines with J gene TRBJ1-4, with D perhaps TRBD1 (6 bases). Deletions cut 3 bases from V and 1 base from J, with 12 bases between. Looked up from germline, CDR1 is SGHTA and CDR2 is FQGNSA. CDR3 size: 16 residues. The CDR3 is CASSLGTGLTNEKLFF. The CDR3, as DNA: TGTGCCAGCAGCTTGGGTACAGGGTTAACTAATGAAAAACTGTTTTTT.

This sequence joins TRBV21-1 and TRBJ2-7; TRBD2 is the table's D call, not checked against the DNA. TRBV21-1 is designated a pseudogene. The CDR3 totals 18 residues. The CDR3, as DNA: TGTGCCAGCAGCAAAGTTGACGGATCAGACTCCTCCTCCTACGAGCAGTACTTC. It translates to CASSKVDGSDSSSYEQYF.

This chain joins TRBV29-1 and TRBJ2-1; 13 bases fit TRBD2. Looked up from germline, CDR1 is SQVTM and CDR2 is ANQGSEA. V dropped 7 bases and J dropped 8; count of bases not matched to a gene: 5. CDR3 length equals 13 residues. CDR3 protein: CSGLAGGGDEQFF. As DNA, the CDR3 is TGCAGCGGACTAGCGGGGGGAGGGGATGAGCAGTTCTTC.

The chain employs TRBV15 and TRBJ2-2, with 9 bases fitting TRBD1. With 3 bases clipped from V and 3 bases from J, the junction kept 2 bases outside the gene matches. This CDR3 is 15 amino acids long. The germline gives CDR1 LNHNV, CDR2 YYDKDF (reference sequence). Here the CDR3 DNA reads TGTGCCACCAGCAGCCGGGACAGGGACACCGGGGAGCTGTTTTTT. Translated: CATSSRDRDTGELFF. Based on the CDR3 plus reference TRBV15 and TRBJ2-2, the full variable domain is DAMVIQNPRYQVTQFGKPVTLSCSQTLNHNVMYWYQQKSSQAPKLLFHYYDKDFNNEADTPDNFQSRRPNTSFCFLDIRSPGLGDTAMYLCATSSRDRDTGELFFGEGSRLTVL.

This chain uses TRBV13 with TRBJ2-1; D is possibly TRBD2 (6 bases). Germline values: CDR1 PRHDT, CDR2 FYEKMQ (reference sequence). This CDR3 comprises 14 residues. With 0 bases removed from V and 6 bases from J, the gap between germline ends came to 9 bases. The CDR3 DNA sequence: TGTGCCAGCAGCTTAGGAAGCGGGCTCAATGAGCAGTTCTTC. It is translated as CASSLGSGLNEQFF.

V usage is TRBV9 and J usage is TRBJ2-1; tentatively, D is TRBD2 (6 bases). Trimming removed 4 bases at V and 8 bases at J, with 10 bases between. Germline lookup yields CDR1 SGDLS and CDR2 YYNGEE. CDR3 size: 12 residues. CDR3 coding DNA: TGTGCCAGCAGCATGGGAGGTGATGAGCAGTTCTTC. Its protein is CASSMGGDEQFF.

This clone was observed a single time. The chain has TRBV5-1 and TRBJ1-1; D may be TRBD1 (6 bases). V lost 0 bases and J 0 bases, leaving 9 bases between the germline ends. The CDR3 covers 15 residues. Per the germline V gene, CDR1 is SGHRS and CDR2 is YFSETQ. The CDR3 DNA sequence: TGCGCCAGCAGCTTGGCTACAGGGATGAACACTGAAGCTTTCTTT. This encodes CASSLATGMNTEAFF. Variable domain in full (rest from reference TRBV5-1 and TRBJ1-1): KAGVTQTPRYLIKTRGQQVTLSCSPISGHRSVSWYQQTPGQGLQFLFEYFSETQRNKGNFPGRFSGRQFSNSRSEMNVSTLELGDSALYLCASSLATGMNTEAFFGQGTRLTVV.

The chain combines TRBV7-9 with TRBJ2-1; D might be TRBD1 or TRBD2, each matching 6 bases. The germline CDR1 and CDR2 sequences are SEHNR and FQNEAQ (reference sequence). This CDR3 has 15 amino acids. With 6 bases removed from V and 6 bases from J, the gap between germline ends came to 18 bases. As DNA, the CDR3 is TGTGCCAGCAGTCCTCTGGAGGGGGGTGGCAATGAGCAGTTCTTC. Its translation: CASSPLEGGGNEQFF.

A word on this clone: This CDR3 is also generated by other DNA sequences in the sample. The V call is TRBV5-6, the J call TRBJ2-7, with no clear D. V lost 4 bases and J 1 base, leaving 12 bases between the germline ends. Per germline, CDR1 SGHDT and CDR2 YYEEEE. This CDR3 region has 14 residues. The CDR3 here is CASSLGSSSYEQYF. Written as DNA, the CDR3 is TGTGCCAGCAGCCTCGGCTCTTCATCCTACGAGCAGTACTTC.

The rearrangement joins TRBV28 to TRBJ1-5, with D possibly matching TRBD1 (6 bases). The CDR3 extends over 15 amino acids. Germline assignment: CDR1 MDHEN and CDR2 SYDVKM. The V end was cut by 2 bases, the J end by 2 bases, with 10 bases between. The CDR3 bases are TGTGCCAGCAGTTTAGGCAGGGGAGGCAATCAGCCCCAGCATTTT. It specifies CASSLGRGGNQPQHF. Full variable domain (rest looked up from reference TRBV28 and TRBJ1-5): DVKVTQSSRYLVKRTGEKVFLECVQDMDHENMFWYRQDPGLGLRLIYFSYDVKMKEKGDIPEGYSVSREKKERFSLILESASTNQTSMYLCASSLGRGGNQPQHFGDGTRLSIL.

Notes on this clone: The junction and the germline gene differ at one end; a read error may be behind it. The CDR3 coding sequence is TGTGCTAGCAGCCATCGACAGGGGGTAGATGAGCAGTTCTTC. Amino acid sequence: CASSHRQGVDEQFF. V is TRBV7-7 and J is TRBJ2-1; 9 positions match TRBD1. Germline lookup yields CDR1 SSHAT and CDR2 FNYEAQ (reference sequence). This CDR3 region has 14 residues.

The CDR3 sequence is CASSPPVVGASISTQYF. The CDR3 nucleotides are TGTGCCAGCTCACCACCGGTCGTGGGAGCCTCTATAAGTACGCAGTATTTT. J is TRBJ2-3 and V is TRBV18; perhaps TRBD2 as D (5 bases). The ends were cut back, 0 bases at V and 8 bases at J, with 21 bases in the middle. The CDR3 totals 17 residues. Germline values: CDR1 KGHSH, CDR2 LQKENI.

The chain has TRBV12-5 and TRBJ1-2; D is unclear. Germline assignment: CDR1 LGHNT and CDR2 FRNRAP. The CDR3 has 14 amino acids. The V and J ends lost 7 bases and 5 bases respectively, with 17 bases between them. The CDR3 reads CASASQRGRYGYTF. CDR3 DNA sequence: TGTGCTAGTGCCTCGCAAAGAGGGAGGTATGGCTACACCTTC.

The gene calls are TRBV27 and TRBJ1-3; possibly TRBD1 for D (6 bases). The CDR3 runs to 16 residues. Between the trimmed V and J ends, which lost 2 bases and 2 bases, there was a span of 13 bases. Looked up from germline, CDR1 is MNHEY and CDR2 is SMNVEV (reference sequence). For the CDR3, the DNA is TGTGCCAGCAGTTTAGGGCCAGGGGCGGCTGGAAACACCATATATTTT. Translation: CASSLGPGAAGNTIYF.

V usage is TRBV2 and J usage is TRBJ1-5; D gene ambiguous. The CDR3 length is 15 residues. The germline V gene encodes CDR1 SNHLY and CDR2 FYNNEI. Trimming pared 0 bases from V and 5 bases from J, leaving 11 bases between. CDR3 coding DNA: TGTGCCAGCAGTGAAGCGACCCGAAATTATCAGCCCCAGCATTTT. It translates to CASSEATRNYQPQHF.

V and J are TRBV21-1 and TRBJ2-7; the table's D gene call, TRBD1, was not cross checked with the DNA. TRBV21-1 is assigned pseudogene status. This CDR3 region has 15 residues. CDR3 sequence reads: CASSKLGRYWYEQYF. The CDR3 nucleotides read TGTGCCAGCAGCAAATTGGGCAGGTATTGGTACGAGCAGTACTTC.

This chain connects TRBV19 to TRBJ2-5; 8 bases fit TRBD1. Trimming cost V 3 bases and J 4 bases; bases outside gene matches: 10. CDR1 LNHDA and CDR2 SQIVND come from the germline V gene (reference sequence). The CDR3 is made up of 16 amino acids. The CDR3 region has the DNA TGTGCCAGTAGTATCGGGACAGGCGGAGTATCAGAGACCCAGTACTTC. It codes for CASSIGTGGVSETQYF.

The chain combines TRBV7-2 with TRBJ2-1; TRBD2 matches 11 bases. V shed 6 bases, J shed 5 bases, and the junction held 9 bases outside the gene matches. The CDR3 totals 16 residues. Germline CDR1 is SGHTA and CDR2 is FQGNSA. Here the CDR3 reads CASRDTTSGMDNEQFF. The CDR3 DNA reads TGTGCCAGCAGGGATACGACTAGCGGGATGGACAATGAGCAGTTCTTC.

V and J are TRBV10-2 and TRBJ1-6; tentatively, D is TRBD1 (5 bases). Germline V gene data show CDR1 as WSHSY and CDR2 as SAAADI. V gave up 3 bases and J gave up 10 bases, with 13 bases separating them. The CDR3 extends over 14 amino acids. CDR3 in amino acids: CASSDAGGWSPLHF. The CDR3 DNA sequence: TGCGCCAGCAGTGACGCGGGGGGTTGGTCACCCCTCCACTTT.

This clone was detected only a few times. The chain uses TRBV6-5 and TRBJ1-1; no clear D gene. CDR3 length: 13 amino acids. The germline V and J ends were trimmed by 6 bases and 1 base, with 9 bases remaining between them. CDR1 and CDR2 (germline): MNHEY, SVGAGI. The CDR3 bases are TGTGCCAGCAGACACGACGGGAACACTGAAGCTTTCTTT. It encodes CASRHDGNTEAFF.

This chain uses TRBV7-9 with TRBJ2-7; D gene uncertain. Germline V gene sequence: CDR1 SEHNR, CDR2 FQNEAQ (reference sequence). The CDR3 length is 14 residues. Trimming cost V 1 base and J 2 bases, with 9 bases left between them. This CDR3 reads CASSLDAGPYEQYF. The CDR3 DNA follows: TGTGCCAGCAGCTTAGACGCAGGCCCCTACGAGCAGTACTTC.

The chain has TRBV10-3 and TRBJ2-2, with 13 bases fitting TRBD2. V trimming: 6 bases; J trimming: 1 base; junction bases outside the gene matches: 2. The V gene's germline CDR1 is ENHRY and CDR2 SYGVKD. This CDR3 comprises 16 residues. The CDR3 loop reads CAISRLAGGNTGELFF. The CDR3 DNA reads TGTGCCATCAGCAGACTAGCGGGAGGGAACACCGGGGAGCTGTTTTTT.

The CDR3 protein is CAWSWDRGSYEQYF. CDR3 coding DNA: TGTGCCTGGAGCTGGGACAGGGGGTCCTACGAGCAGTACTTC. The chain recombines TRBV30 with TRBJ2-7; 11 bases line up with TRBD1. Germline CDR1 GTSNPN, CDR2 SVGIG (reference sequence). There are 14 residues in the CDR3. J gave up 1 base and V 3 bases, and 2 bases lay outside the gene matches.